A few counts support the clone carrying this T cell receptor beta chain. Deletions cut 5 bases from V and 5 bases from J, with 16 bases between. The length of the CDR3 is 14 residues. The germline CDR1 and CDR2 sequences are SGHAT and FQNNGV. These data are taken from a study of T cells after yellow fever vaccination. In TCRdb, the 5' RACE reads were re-called with MiXCR into one record per CDR3 protein. Among about 75,000 distinct CDR3 sequences, more than 5.5% were seen once, and the ten largest hold around 28%. The receptor's source is a man aged 18 to 35 who received the YFV17D yellow fever vaccine. This sample comprised CD8+ T cells sorted from PBMCs, obtained 10 days after the first yellow fever vaccination. The J gene is TRBJ2-7, the V gene TRBV11-2; TRBD1 or TRBD2 may be the D gene (6 bases each). The CDR3 here is CASSPGTGAHEQYV. The CDR3 region has the DNA TGTGCCAGCAGCCCCGGGACGGGGGCGCACGAGCAGTACGTC.